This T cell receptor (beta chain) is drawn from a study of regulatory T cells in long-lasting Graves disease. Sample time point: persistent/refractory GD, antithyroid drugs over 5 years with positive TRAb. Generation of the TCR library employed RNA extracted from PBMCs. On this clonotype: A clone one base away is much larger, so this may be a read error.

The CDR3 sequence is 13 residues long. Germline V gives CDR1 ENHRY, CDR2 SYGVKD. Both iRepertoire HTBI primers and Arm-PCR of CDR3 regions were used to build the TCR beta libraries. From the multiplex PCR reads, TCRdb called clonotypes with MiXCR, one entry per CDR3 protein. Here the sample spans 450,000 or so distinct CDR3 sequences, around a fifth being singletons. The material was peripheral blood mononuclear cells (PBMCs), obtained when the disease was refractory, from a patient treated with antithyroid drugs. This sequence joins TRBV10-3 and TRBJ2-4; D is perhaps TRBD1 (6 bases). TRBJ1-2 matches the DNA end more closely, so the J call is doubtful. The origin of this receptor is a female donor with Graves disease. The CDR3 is CAIGEGGIFSYTF. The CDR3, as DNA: TGTGCCATCGGTGAGGGGGGGATCTTCAGCTACACCTTC.